Below are 5 T cell receptor beta chains sequenced from a single sample in a study of T cell clones after liver transplantation. Assay: immunoSEQ multiplex PCR; the TCRdb copy retains only in-frame clones and omits some. There are roughly 80,000 clones in the sample; 83% occur only once, and about 2.8% lies in the top ten. The sequences come from CD4+ T cells from blood, collected at the 22-month timepoint. These receptors originate from a human patient who received a liver transplant. The graft donor may account for some of the T cells.

V is TRBV19 and J is TRBJ2-1; 10 bases line up with TRBD2. This CDR3 is 16 amino acids long. With 1 base clipped from V and 7 bases from J, the junction kept 7 bases outside the gene matches. Germline CDR1 reads LNHDA; CDR2 reads SQIVND (reference sequence). The CDR3 protein is CASSIVYSGRENEQFF. As DNA, the CDR3 is TGTGCCAGTAGTATAGTTTACAGCGGGAGGGAGAATGAGCAGTTCTTC.

A remark on this clone: A read error may account for a junction end that differs from germline. The rearrangement joins TRBV7-2 to TRBJ1-2; 7 bases match TRBD1. The germline gives CDR1 SGHTA, CDR2 FQGNSA. The CDR3 consists of 14 residues. The CDR3 is CASSLEGRGQGVDF. CDR3 bases: TGTGCCAGCAGCTTAGAAGGGAGAGGGCAGGGGGTGGACTTC.

Regarding this clone: Within the sample, other DNA sequences also encode this same CDR3. This sequence joins TRBV25-1 and TRBJ1-1; 10 bases agree with TRBD1. With 6 bases clipped from V and 7 bases from J, the junction kept 11 bases outside the gene matches. Germline V gene data show CDR1 as MGHDK and CDR2 as SYGVNS. The CDR3 spans 15 residues. The CDR3 protein is CASRPDRGIRNEAFF. CDR3 nucleotide sequence: TGTGCCAGCAGGCCGGACAGGGGGATTAGGAATGAAGCTTTCTTT.

The chain is built from TRBV7-2 and TRBJ2-2; 8 bases are shared with TRBD1. Losses at the gene ends were 2 bases for V and 4 bases for J; bases not matched to a gene: 3. The CDR3 extends over 15 amino acids. CDR1 SGHTA and CDR2 FQGNSA come from the germline V gene. The CDR3 nucleotides are TGTGCCAGCAGCTTACAAGGACAGGGCACCGGGGAGCTGTTTTTT. As protein: CASSLQGQGTGELFF.

This clone was observed a few times. This chain connects TRBV10-3 to TRBJ1-2; 8 nucleotides align to TRBD1. The CDR3 has 13 residues. Germline loops: CDR1 ENHRY, CDR2 SYGVKD. Trimming cost V 6 bases and J 8 bases; bases outside gene matches: 8. The CDR3 loop is CAIRIQGERGYTF. The DNA of the CDR3 is TGTGCCATCAGGATACAGGGGGAACGGGGCTACACCTTC.